This TCR beta chain was documented in a study of cytomegalovirus exposure and HLA in healthy donors. Whole-study findings and limits: Researchers reported in a later analysis that a missense DCLRE1C variant was tied to TCR beta V- and J-gene trimming.

PCR used 60 Vbeta primers and 13 Jbeta primers. Sequencing was performed with immunoSEQ multiplex PCR; in TCRdb, only in-frame clones are kept and a portion is missing. The data include roughly 100,000 clones; the top ten clones carry approximately 15%. The CDR3 contains 19 residues. Trimming took 1 base from V and 2 from J; bases not matched to a gene: 6. The germline V gene encodes CDR1 LNHNV and CDR2 YYDKDF (reference sequence). Donors counted as nominally healthy when sampled, yet unrecorded immune exposures were likely. Concerning this clone itself: The antigen is not known.

Sequences were obtained from PBMCs. The rearrangement joins TRBV15 to TRBJ2-3; 16 bases map to TRBD2. This TCR was sampled from a man in his fifties in good health and CMV-seropositive. This CDR3 reads CATSRAPGLAGGNTDTQYF. CDR3 in DNA: TGTGCCACCAGCAGAGCTCCGGGACTAGCGGGAGGGAACACAGATACGCAGTATTTT. Combining the CDR3 with reference TRBV15 and TRBJ2-3 gives the whole variable domain DAMVIQNPRYQVTQFGKPVTLSCSQTLNHNVMYWYQQKSSQAPKLLFHYYDKDFNNEADTPDNFQSRRPNTSFCFLDIRSPGLGDTAMYLCATSRAPGLAGGNTDTQYFGPGTRLTVL.